This TCR beta chain came from a study of graft-versus-host responses after intestinal transplantation. The overall study: Multivisceral, liver-intestinal, or isolated intestinal transplants were received by the recipients. Tacrolimus plus steroids were given to all recipients for roughly three years, preceded by anti-thymocyte globulin induction.

General study results and limits: Among circulating GvH clones, peak levels were associated with early post-transplant declines in HvG clones. Present in recipient marrow, GvH clones included some that appeared first in ileum or blood.

This CDR3 region has 14 residues. The germline gives CDR1 SGHRS, CDR2 YFSETQ. The V and J ends lost 0 bases and 6 bases respectively, with 13 bases between them. Processing released intraepithelial and lamina propria lymphocytes from the graft tissue. This clone has a single count. Antigen: not known. Sequenced by immunoSEQ multiplex PCR; TCRdb stores in-frame clones only, minus some. The sample carries tens of thousands of clones, roughly 87% recorded once. The source of this sequence is a human patient who received an intestinal transplant, so some T cells may come from the graft donor. This sequence joins TRBV5-1 and TRBJ2-7; D ambiguous. The sample was ileum tissue, taken 200 to 210 days after intestinal transplant. The CDR3 here is CASSLGDAEREQYF. Here the CDR3 DNA reads TGCGCCAGCAGCTTGGGCGACGCTGAGCGCGAGCAGTACTTC. Supplemented by reference TRBV5-1 and TRBJ2-7, the full variable domain reads KAGVTQTPRYLIKTRGQQVTLSCSPISGHRSVSWYQQTPGQGLQFLFEYFSETQRNKGNFPGRFSGRQFSNSRSEMNVSTLELGDSALYLCASSLGDAEREQYFGPGTRLTVT.